The clone carrying this T cell receptor beta chain came up a few times. Its antigen is still unknown. The sample originates from a study of vaccination and CD4 T cells after COVID-19. Overall study: Participants, all vaccine recipients, received two doses of either BNT162b2 or mRNA-1273.

Treatment described: roughly 11-day PBMC culture with coronavirus spike peptide pools or control peptides (ViraFEST assay). ViraFEST sequenced TCRs after peptide-pool expansion of antigen-specific T cells. V was pared by 4 bases and J by 3 bases, with 7 bases between. The germline V gene encodes CDR1 MNHNS and CDR2 SASEGT. This CDR3 comprises 13 residues. Sequencing of the DNA from cultured CD4+ T cells was carried out with the Oncomine TCR Beta short-read assay. TCRdb reprocessed the PCR reads via MiXCR and lists one record per CDR3 protein. The table shows about 12,000 distinct CDR3 sequences, with 25% to 30% occurring only once.

Specimen: CD4+ T cells from blood, cultured in vitro, collected before SARS-CoV-2 vaccination. The sequence derives from a human donor who received a COVID-19 vaccine. The chain carries TRBV6-1 and TRBJ1-5; D perhaps matches TRBD1 (5 bases). This CDR3 reads CASSGGTNQPQHF. CDR3 DNA: TGTGCCAGCAGTGGGGGCACCAATCAGCCCCAGCATTTT.